The clone carrying this TCR beta chain showed up just a few times. What it binds is not known. This sample was taken from a study of cytotoxic CD8 clonotypes in ibrutinib-treated CLL. Study-wide background: Patients: 11 relapsed/refractory, approximately 14 treatment-naive, roughly 17 IGHV unmutated. Study-level points and caveats: At the start, clonality exceeded age-matched healthy donors and followed circulating CD8+ T-cell counts.

The CDR3 has 15 amino acids. CDR1 and CDR2 (germline): SGHRS, YFSETQ. V lost 5 bases and J lost 3; bases outside the gene matches: 9. Libraries were prepared by immunoSEQ multiplex PCR; TCRdb keeps only in-frame clonotypes and omits some of them. This table holds about 300,000 clones, around 76% found once. The genes are TRBV5-1 and TRBJ2-7, with 9 bases identical to TRBD2. This clonotype originated in a human donor with chronic lymphocytic leukemia. The material sequenced was PBMCs, taken at disease progression, from a patient treated with ibrutinib. CDR3 bases: TGCGCCAGCAGAGCCGCTAGCGGGGACTACTACGAGCAGTACTTC. Its protein product is CASRAASGDYYEQYF.